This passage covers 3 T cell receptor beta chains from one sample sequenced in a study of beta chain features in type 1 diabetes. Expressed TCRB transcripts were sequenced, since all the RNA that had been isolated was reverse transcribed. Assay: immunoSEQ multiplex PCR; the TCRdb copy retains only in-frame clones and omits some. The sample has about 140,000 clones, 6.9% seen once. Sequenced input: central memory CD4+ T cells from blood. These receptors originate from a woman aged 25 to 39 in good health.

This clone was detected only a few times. CDR3 coding DNA: TGTGCCAGCAGCCCGGACAGGGGGCGAGGTGAAGCTTTCTTT. It yields the protein CASSPDRGRGEAFF. The V call is TRBV7-9, the J call TRBJ1-1; 11 positions agree with TRBD1. CDR3 length equals 14 residues. The germline gives CDR1 SEHNR, CDR2 FQNEAQ (reference sequence). V dropped 5 bases and J dropped 7; count of bases not matched to a gene: 6.

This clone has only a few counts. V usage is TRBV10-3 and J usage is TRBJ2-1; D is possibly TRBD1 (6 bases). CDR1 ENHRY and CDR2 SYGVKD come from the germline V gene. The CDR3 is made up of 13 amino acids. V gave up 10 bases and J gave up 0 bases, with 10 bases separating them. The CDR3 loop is CATQGPSYNEQFF. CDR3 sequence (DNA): TGTGCCACCCAGGGGCCCTCCTACAATGAGCAGTTCTTC.

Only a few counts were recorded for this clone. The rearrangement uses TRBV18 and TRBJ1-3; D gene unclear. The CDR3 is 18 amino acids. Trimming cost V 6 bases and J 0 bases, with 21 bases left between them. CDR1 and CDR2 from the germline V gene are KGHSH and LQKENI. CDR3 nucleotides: TGTGCCAGCTCTTCCTCCGGCGGTGACCAGAGCTCTGGAAACACCATATATTTT. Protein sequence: CASSSSGGDQSSGNTIYF.